These 7 T cell receptor beta chains were all obtained from the same sample, sequenced in a study of OX40 agonist ivuxolimab in advanced cancers. The method was immunoSEQ multiplex PCR; TCRdb's version includes in-frame clones alone and lacks a portion of them. In the table there are tens of thousands of clones, 75% to 90% of which are singletons. The sequences come from CD4+ or CD8+ T cells sorted from blood, collected in a trial of the OX40 agonist ivuxolimab. The origin of the receptors is an adult with an advanced solid tumor such as melanoma, head and neck, liver or kidney cancer.

CDR3 amino acids: CASSLLIIEQYF. In DNA form, the CDR3 reads TGTGCCAGCAGCTTACTGATCATCGAGCAGTACTTC. The chain recombines TRBV7-8 with TRBJ2-7; D is unresolved. V was clipped by 2 bases and J by 6 bases, with 8 bases between them. The CDR3 contains 12 residues. The germline V gene has CDR1 SGHVS and CDR2 FQNEAQ.

The chain carries TRBV11-2 and TRBJ1-3, with D uncertain. This CDR3 contains 15 residues. The germline V gene encodes CDR1 SGHAT and CDR2 FQNNGV. Deletions cut 5 bases from V and 2 bases from J, with 13 bases between. The CDR3 sequence: CASSQGWSTGNTIYF. As DNA, the CDR3 is TGTGCCAGCAGCCAAGGGTGGTCTACTGGAAACACCATATATTTT.

V is TRBV5-5 and J is TRBJ2-5; 8 bases fit TRBD1. The CDR3 runs to 19 residues. Germline V gene sequence: CDR1 SGHKS, CDR2 YYEKEE (reference sequence). The V segment lost 5 bases and the J segment 5 bases; nucleotides outside the gene matches: 23. The DNA for the CDR3 is TGTGCCAGCAGTTACGCACAAAGAGACAGGGGCTTGAGGGGGGAGACCCAGTACTTC. This gives the protein CASSYAQRDRGLRGETQYF.

In its sample, this clone was seen once. The rearrangement joins TRBV7-3 to TRBJ1-1, with 7 bases identical to TRBD1. The CDR3 is made up of 14 amino acids. CDR1 and CDR2 (germline): SGHTA, FQGTGA. The V gene end was trimmed by 5 bases and the J gene end by 6 bases; junction bases not matched to a gene: 9. CDR3 loop: CASSLDRDSSEAFF. Written as DNA, the CDR3 is TGTGCCAGCAGCCTAGACAGGGATTCGTCTGAAGCTTTCTTT.

The genes are TRBV18 and TRBJ1-1; D perhaps matches TRBD1 (5 bases). The germline gives CDR1 KGHSH, CDR2 LQKENI. The CDR3 loop spans 16 amino acids. V lost 3 bases and J lost 0, with 14 bases in between. Written as DNA, the CDR3 is TGTGCCAGCTCACCCTTGTCAGGGCATATGAACACTGAAGCTTTCTTT. Its protein is CASSPLSGHMNTEAFF.

The chain employs TRBV7-3 and TRBJ2-2; 16 nucleotides agree with TRBD2. Germline V gene lookup returns CDR1 SGHTA and CDR2 FQGTGA. The CDR3 sequence is 20 residues long. V gave up 4 bases and J gave up 3 bases; unmatched junction bases: 11. The CDR3, as DNA: TGTGCCAGCAGCTCACCCTGGGGACTAGCGGGAGGGCCGGACACCGGGGAGCTGTTTTTT. It encodes CASSSPWGLAGGPDTGELFF. The complete variable domain, with remaining parts taken from reference TRBV7-3 and TRBJ2-2, reads GAGVSQTPSNKVTEKGKYVELRCDPISGHTALYWYRQSLGQGPEFLIYFQGTGAADDSGLPNDRFFAVRPEGSVSTLKIQRTERGDSAVYLCASSSPWGLAGGPDTGELFFGEGSRLTVL.

The V call is TRBV19, the J call TRBJ2-2; 13 bases fit TRBD2. Germline-derived CDR1 and CDR2 are LNHDA and SQIVND (reference sequence). V gave up 4 bases and J gave up 1 base; unmatched junction bases: 9. The CDR3 contains 19 residues. This CDR3 reads CASSNLWGLAGRNTGELFF. The CDR3 DNA reads as TGTGCCAGTAGTAATCTTTGGGGACTAGCGGGGAGGAACACCGGGGAGCTGTTTTTT.